A selection of T cell receptor beta chains follows, all from one sample in a study of blood T cell repertoires in COVID-19. Only in-frame clones appear in the TCRdb table, and some are missing; sequencing was by immunoSEQ multiplex PCR. The data show around 150,000 clones, 85% seen once. The source material was peripheral blood. These receptors originate from a man aged 40-55 years with acute or convalescent COVID-19. The CDR3 runs from the conserved cysteine through the conserved F or W. The order of the fields is V gene, clone size, J gene, D gene, CDR3 DNA, CDR3 protein. D genes are given only for firm matches. Clone size, where shown, is once, few, many, or a class for clones that have expanded.

>TRBV5-6|NA|TRBJ2-7|NA
TGTGCCAGCAGCTTGAGCCTCCGCTACGAGCAGTACTTC
CASSLSLRYEQYF
>TRBV12-3/TRBV12-4|NA|TRBJ1-5|NA
TGTGCCAGCAGTTTAGAGGCAGGGGCGCCCCAGCATTTT
CASSLEAGAPQHF
>TRBV7-9|NA|TRBJ1-1|TRBD1
TGTGCCAGCAGCTTAGCGTTCGGGACAGGGGGCGCCCCAGCTTTCTTT
CASSLAFGTGGAPAFF
>TRBV3-1/TRBV3-2|NA|TRBJ2-7|NA
TGTGCCAGCAGCCAAGATTGGCCTCAACCCAGGGTCCGCAACGAGCAGTACTTC
CASSQDWPQPRVRNEQYF
>TRBV6-2/TRBV6-3|many|TRBJ2-7|TRBD2
TGTGCCAGCAGTTCGACTAGCGGGGGGGCCTACGAGCAGTACTTC
CASSSTSGGAYEQYF
>TRBV2|NA|TRBJ2-2|NA
TGTGCCAGCAGTGCCGTGGACATGAACACCGGGGAGCTGTTTTTT
CASSAVDMNTGELFF
>TRBV7-3|NA|TRBJ2-5|TRBD2
TGTGCCAGCAGCCCGGGGGGGAGCGTCCAAGAGACCCAGTACTTC
CASSPGGSVQETQYF
>TRBV7-2|NA|TRBJ2-1|TRBD2
TGTGCCAGCAGCTTAGAGCGGGGGGCTTCCTACAATGAGCAGTTCTTC
CASSLERGASYNEQFF
>TRBV29-1|NA|TRBJ1-5|NA
TGCAGCGTTGATGGAGGGACCAATCAGCCCCAGCATTTT
CSVDGGTNQPQHF
>TRBV2|NA|TRBJ2-3|TRBD2
TGTGCCAGCAGACAACTAGCGGCTAACACAGATACGCAGTATTTT
CASRQLAANTDTQYF